The 6 T cell receptor beta chains in this list originate from one sample, sequenced in a study of radiotherapy plus CTLA-4 blockade in lung cancer. Measured with immunoSEQ multiplex PCR; TCRdb has only the in-frame clones, and not every one. The sample contains roughly 130,000 clones, approximately 90% of which appear only once. Sequencing used peripheral blood, obtained from a patient treated with radiotherapy plus ipilimumab. The receptors shown here come from a human donor with non-small cell lung cancer that progressed on radiotherapy plus ipilimumab.

This clone was found a few times. The J gene is TRBJ1-5, the V gene TRBV4-1, with 8 bases that match TRBD1. The germline V gene has CDR1 MGHRA and CDR2 YSYEKL. The CDR3 is 14 amino acids. Germline trimming cut 3 bases from V and 9 bases from J; bases unmatched to any gene: 7. CDR3 sequence: CASSHGQGTWPQHF. Here the CDR3 DNA reads TGCGCCAGCAGCCACGGACAGGGAACCTGGCCCCAGCATTTT.

This chain connects TRBV7-8 to TRBJ2-7; possible D gene TRBD2, 5 bases. The CDR3 length is 16 residues. Trimming cost V 2 bases and J 0 bases, with 14 bases left between them. CDR1 is SGHVS and CDR2 is FQNEAQ in the germline V gene. In nucleotides, the CDR3 is TGTGCCAGCAGCTTATCCGTCGGCGAGGGCTCCTACGAGCAGTACTTC. Encoded protein: CASSLSVGEGSYEQYF.

Remarks on this clone: This specimen includes other DNA sequences encoding the same CDR3. The chain links TRBV18 to TRBJ2-7; 7 bases align to TRBD1. The CDR3 is made up of 14 amino acids. Germline assignment: CDR1 KGHSH and CDR2 LQKENI. Germline trimming cut 3 bases from V and 3 bases from J; bases unmatched to any gene: 5. DNA for the CDR3: TGTGCCAGCTCACCCTACGGGGACAGCTACGAGCAGTACTTC. Translating it yields CASSPYGDSYEQYF.

V and J are TRBV4-1 and TRBJ2-1; 8 positions agree with TRBD1. CDR1 and CDR2 from the germline V gene are MGHRA and YSYEKL. The J segment lost 6 bases and the V segment lost 0 bases, leaving 13 bases of the junction unmatched. CDR3 length: 18 amino acids. In DNA form, the CDR3 reads TGCGCCAGCAGCCAAGAAGGACGCGGGACAGGATTAGCCAATGAGCAGTTCTTC. It yields the protein CASSQEGRGTGLANEQFF.

V usage is TRBV5-1 and J usage is TRBJ1-1; 8 bases map to TRBD1. There are 14 residues in the CDR3. The germline V gene encodes CDR1 SGHRS and CDR2 YFSETQ. J was trimmed by 7 bases and V by 7 bases; bases with no gene match: 12. The CDR3 region is CASAGVDRANEAFF. CDR3 in DNA: TGCGCCAGCGCGGGAGTGGACAGGGCAAATGAAGCTTTCTTT.

The V and J genes are TRBV18 and TRBJ1-5; no clear D gene. V was shortened by 2 bases and J by 5 bases, with 10 bases between the two germline ends. In germline, CDR1 is KGHSH, CDR2 LQKENI. The CDR3 spans 14 residues. The CDR3 nucleotides read TGTGCCAGCTCACCAGTCACGGGTGATCAGCCCCAGCATTTT. It is translated as CASSPVTGDQPQHF.